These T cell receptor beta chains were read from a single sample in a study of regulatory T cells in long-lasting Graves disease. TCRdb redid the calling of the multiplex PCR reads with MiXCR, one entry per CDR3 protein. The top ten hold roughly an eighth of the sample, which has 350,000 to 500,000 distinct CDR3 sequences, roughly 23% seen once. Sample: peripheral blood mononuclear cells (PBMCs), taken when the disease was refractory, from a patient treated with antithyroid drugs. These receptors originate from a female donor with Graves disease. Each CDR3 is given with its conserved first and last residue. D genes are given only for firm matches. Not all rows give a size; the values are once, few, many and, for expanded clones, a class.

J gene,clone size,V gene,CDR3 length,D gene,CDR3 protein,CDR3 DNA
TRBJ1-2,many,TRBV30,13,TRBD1,CAWSRGQGYGYTF,TGTGCCTGGAGTCGGGGACAGGGATATGGCTACACCTTC
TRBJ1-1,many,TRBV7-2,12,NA,CASSLGTNEAFF,TGTGCCAGCAGCTTAGGGACAAATGAAGCTTTCTTT
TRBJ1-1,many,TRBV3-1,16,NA,CASSHSGIGSGTEAFF,TGTGCCAGCAGCCATTCAGGGATTGGATCGGGTACTGAAGCTTTCTTT
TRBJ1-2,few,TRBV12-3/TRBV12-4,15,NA,CASSLTLQEMKGYTF,TGTGCCAGCAGTCTTACCCTACAGGAAATGAAAGGCTACACCTTC
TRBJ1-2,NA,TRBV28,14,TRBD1,CASSSGTGGTGYTF,TGTGCCAGCAGTTCCGGGACAGGGGGCACTGGCTACACCTTC
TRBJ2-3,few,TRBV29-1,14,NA,CSVVDRTSTDTQYF,TGCAGCGTTGTGGACAGAACTAGCACAGATACGCAGTATTTT
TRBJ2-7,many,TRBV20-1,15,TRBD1,CSATSWTGRGYEQYF,TGCAGTGCTACATCCTGGACAGGGAGAGGCTACGAGCAGTACTTC
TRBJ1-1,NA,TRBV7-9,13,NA,CASLSYGDTEAFF,TGTGCCAGCCTCTCTTACGGGGACACTGAAGCTTTCTTT
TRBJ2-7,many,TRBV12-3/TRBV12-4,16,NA,CASSLTPGQDAVGQYF,TGTGCCAGCAGTTTGACGCCGGGGCAGGATGCCGTCGGGCAGTACTTC
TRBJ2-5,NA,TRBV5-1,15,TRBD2,CASSLWLAAQETQYF,TGCGCCAGCAGCTTGTGGCTAGCGGCACAAGAGACCCAGTACTTC
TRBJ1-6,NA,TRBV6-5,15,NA,CASSYRQGGGSPLHF,TGTGCCAGCAGTTACAGGCAGGGTGGCGGTTCACCCCTCCACTTT
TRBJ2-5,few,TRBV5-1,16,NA,CASSPPPGSYQETQYF,TGCGCCAGCAGCCCGCCCCCGGGGTCGTACCAAGAGACCCAGTACTTC
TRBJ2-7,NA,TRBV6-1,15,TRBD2,CASSPLADPHYEQYF,TGTGCCAGCAGTCCCCTAGCGGATCCACACTACGAGCAGTACTTC
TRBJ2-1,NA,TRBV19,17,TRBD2,CASSIAGGPGSCNEQFF,TGTGCCAGTAGTATCGCGGGAGGGCCGGGGTCCTGCAATGAGCAGTTCTTC
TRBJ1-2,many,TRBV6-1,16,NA,CASSEAPGGTRYGYTF,TGTGCCAGCAGTGAAGCCCCGGGGGGCACCCGCTATGGCTACACCTTC
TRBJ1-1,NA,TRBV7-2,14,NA,CASCFLAGYTEAFF,TGTGCCAGCTGTTTTCTGGCTGGGTACACTGAAGCTTTCTTT
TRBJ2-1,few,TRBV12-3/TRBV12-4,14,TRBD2,CASSFAGGTNEQFF,TGTGCCAGCAGTTTTGCGGGAGGGACAAATGAGCAGTTCTTC